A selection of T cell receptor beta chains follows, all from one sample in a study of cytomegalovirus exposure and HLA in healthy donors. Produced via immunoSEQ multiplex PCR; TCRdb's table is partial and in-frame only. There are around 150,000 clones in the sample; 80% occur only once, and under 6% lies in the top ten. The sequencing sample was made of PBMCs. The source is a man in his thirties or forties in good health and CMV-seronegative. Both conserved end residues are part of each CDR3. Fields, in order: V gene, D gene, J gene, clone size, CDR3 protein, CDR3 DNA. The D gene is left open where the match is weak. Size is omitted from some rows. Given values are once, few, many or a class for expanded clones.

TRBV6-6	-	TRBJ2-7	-	CASSYEGNSYEQYF	TGTGCCAGCAGTTACGAGGGTAACTCCTACGAGCAGTACTTC
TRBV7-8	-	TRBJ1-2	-	CASSFKKQEGGYTF	TGTGCCAGCAGCTTCAAGAAGCAGGAAGGTGGCTACACCTTC
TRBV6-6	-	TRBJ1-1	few	CASSYSLQGAFF	TGTGCCAGCAGTTACTCGCTACAGGGAGCTTTCTTT
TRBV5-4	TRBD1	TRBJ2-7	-	CASRGDRGGSYEQYF	TGTGCCAGCAGGGGGGACAGGGGGGGCTCCTACGAGCAGTACTTC
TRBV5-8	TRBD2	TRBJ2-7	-	CASSLRLAGSGEQYF	TGTGCCAGCAGCCTGCGACTAGCGGGAAGTGGCGAGCAGTACTTC
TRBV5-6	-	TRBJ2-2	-	CASSTFFWEDENTGELFF	TGTGCCAGCAGCACTTTTTTTTGGGAGGACGAGAACACCGGGGAGCTGTTTTTT
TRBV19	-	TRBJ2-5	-	CASSIDPETQYF	TGTGCCAGTAGTATAGATCCGGAGACCCAGTACTTC
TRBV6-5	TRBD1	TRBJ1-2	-	CASSTGDYGYTF	TGTGCCAGCAGTACAGGGGACTATGGCTACACCTTC
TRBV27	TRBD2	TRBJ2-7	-	CASTGTSGSYEQYF	TGTGCCAGCACTGGGACTAGCGGCTCCTACGAGCAGTACTTC
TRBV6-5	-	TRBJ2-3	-	CASAGVGDTQYF	TGTGCCAGCGCTGGAGTTGGAGATACGCAGTATTTT
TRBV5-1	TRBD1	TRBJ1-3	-	CASSLAGQGYGNTIYF	TGCGCCAGCAGCTTGGCCGGACAGGGATATGGAAACACCATATATTTT
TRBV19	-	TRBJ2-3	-	CASSSSGRATQYF	TGTGCCAGTAGTTCTTCCGGGAGAGCTACGCAGTATTTT
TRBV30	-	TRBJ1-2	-	CAWSLSAINYGYTF	TGTGCCTGGAGTCTGTCAGCGATTAACTATGGCTACACCTTC
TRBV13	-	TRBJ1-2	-	CASSIQTANYGYTF	TGTGCCAGCAGCATACAGACAGCCAACTATGGCTACACCTTC
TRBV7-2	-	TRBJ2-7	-	CASSSPGQGLYEQYF	TGTGCCAGCAGCTCCCCTGGGCAGGGTCTCTACGAGCAGTACTTC
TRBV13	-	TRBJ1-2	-	CASSEVVTDYGYTF	TGTGCCAGCAGCGAAGTCGTCACGGACTATGGCTACACCTTC
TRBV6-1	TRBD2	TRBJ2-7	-	CASRPIRGGSYEQYF	TGTGCCAGCAGACCGATTAGGGGAGGGTCCTACGAGCAGTACTTC
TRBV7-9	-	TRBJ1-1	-	CASSGKGKTVTETEAFF	TGTGCCAGCAGCGGGAAGGGGAAGACTGTGACGGAGACTGAAGCTTTCTTT
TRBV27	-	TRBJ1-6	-	CASSLSTGAYLPHSPLHF	TGTGCCAGCAGTTTATCTACAGGCGCTTACCTCCCCCATTCACCCCTCCACTTT
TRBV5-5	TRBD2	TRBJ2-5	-	CASSALTSAPLETQYF	TGTGCCAGCAGCGCCCTCACTAGCGCTCCTTTAGAGACCCAGTACTTC
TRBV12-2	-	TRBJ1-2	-	CASRAIRRGGNGYTF	TGTGCAAGTCGCGCCATTCGCCGAGGGGGCAATGGCTACACCTTC
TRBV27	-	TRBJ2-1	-	CASSLAGSYNEQFF	TGTGCCAGCAGTTTGGCGGGCTCCTACAATGAGCAGTTCTTC